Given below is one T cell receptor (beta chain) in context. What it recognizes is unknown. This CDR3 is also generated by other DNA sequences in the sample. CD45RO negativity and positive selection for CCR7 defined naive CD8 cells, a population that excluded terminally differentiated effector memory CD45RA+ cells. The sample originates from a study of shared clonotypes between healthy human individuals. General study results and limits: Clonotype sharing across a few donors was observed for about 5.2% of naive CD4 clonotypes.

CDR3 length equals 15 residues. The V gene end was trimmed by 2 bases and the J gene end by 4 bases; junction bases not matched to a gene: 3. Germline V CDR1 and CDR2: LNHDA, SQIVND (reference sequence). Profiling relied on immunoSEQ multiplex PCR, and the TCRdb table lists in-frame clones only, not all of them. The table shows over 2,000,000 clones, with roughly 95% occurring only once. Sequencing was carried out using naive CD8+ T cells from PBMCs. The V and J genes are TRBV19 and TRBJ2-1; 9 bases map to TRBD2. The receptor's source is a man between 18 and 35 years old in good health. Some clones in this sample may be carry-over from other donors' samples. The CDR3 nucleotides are TGTGCCAGTAGTATACTAGCGGGAACTTACAATGAGCAGTTCTTC. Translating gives CASSILAGTYNEQFF.